This passage covers 12 T cell receptor beta chains from one sample sequenced in a study of blood T cell repertoires in COVID-19. Assay used: immunoSEQ multiplex PCR; TCRdb lists only in-frame clones, some missing. Found here are under 250,000 clones, 80% to 85% of them singletons; the top ten hold 4.5% to 5.5%. Sample: peripheral blood. These receptors originate from a woman between 65 and 79 years old with COVID-19, enrolled during active disease.

A note on this clone: This sample also contains other DNA sequences that code for the same CDR3. J is TRBJ1-1 and V is TRBV5-4, with a possible D match to TRBD1 (5 bases). The CDR3 is 14 residues long. With 3 bases removed from V and 2 bases from J, the gap between germline ends came to 11 bases. The V gene's germline CDR1 is SGHNT and CDR2 YYREEE (reference sequence). The CDR3 coding sequence is TGTGCCAGCAGCTCGAAAACAGGAAACACTGAAGCTTTCTTT. This sequence encodes CASSSKTGNTEAFF.

This chain links TRBV5-1 with TRBJ2-2, with D possibly matching TRBD1 (6 bases). Trimming removed 7 bases at V and 2 bases at J, with 15 bases between. The CDR3 has 15 residues. Germline CDR1 is SGHRS and CDR2 is YFSETQ. Here the CDR3 reads CASVPGTSNTGELFF. CDR3 nucleotides: TGCGCCAGCGTTCCCGGGACATCAAACACCGGGGAGCTGTTTTTT.

The chain joins TRBV7-6 to TRBJ2-7; 8 bases map to TRBD1. This CDR3 is built from 16 residues. The germline CDR1 and CDR2 sequences are SGHVS and FNYEAQ. V was pared by 1 base and J by 2 bases, with 7 bases of the junction left unmatched. The CDR3 coding sequence is TGTGCCAGCAGCTTAGTGTCAGGGGGCGAGGCCTACGAGCAGTACTTC. Its translation is CASSLVSGGEAYEQYF.

This rearrangement joins TRBV4-3 to TRBJ2-2; 8 nucleotides align to TRBD1. This CDR3 is 18 amino acids long. V shed 1 base, J shed 2 bases, and the junction held 9 bases outside the gene matches. Germline V gene lookup returns CDR1 LGHNA and CDR2 YSLEER. DNA for the CDR3: TGCGCCAGCAGCCAAGGGACAGGGAATGGGGTTAACACCGGGGAGCTGTTTTTT. Its translation is CASSQGTGNGVNTGELFF.

The V call is TRBV5-4, the J call TRBJ2-7, with 9 bases that match TRBD1. Per germline, CDR1 SGHNT and CDR2 YYREEE (reference sequence). There are 16 residues in the CDR3. Germline trimming cut 4 bases from V and 3 bases from J; bases unmatched to any gene: 11. The CDR3 DNA is TGTGCCAGCAGCCCGGCATGGGACAGGGTGATCTACGAGCAGTACTTC. Translating gives CASSPAWDRVIYEQYF.

The V gene is TRBV5-1, the J gene TRBJ1-4; weak D call: TRBD1 (5 bases). V lost 0 bases to trimming and J lost 5 bases, with 11 bases between them. The germline gives CDR1 SGHRS, CDR2 YFSETQ. The CDR3 runs 15 residues. The CDR3 DNA follows: TGCGCCAGCAGCTTGGCCGGGGGTTCCAATGAAAAACTGTTTTTT. This codes for CASSLAGGSNEKLFF. The entire variable domain, with the rest obtained from reference TRBV5-1 and TRBJ1-4, is as follows: KAGVTQTPRYLIKTRGQQVTLSCSPISGHRSVSWYQQTPGQGLQFLFEYFSETQRNKGNFPGRFSGRQFSNSRSEMNVSTLELGDSALYLCASSLAGGSNEKLFFGSGTQLSVL.

This clone has just one count. This chain joins TRBV30 and TRBJ1-2; TRBD1 aligns across 10 bases. The CDR3 is 12 amino acids. The J segment lost 2 bases and the V segment lost 8 bases, leaving 2 bases of the junction unmatched. In germline, CDR1 is GTSNPN, CDR2 SVGIG (reference sequence). The CDR3 here is CARTGGNYGYTF. The CDR3 nucleotides read TGTGCCCGGACAGGGGGGAACTATGGCTACACCTTC.

The chain joins TRBV7-8 to TRBJ1-1; tentative D call: TRBD1 (5 bases). Germline V CDR1 and CDR2: SGHVS, FQNEAQ. V lost 7 bases and J 4 bases, leaving 13 bases between the germline ends. The CDR3 sequence is 13 residues long. For the CDR3, the DNA is TGTGCCAGCAACCGGGGCCTGAGCACTGAAGCTTTCTTT. As protein: CASNRGLSTEAFF.

About this clone itself: A read error may be the cause here, since a much bigger clone is one base away. J is TRBJ2-7 and V is TRBV18; no reliable D call. Germline V CDR1 and CDR2: KGHSH, LQKENI. Trimming removed 5 bases at V and 0 bases at J, with 5 bases between. The CDR3 is made up of 12 amino acids. CDR3 DNA sequence: TGTGCCAGCTCAGCGAGCTCCTACGAGCAGTACTTC. This translates into CASSASSYEQYF. Using reference TRBV18 and TRBJ2-7 for the parts outside the CDR3, the full variable domain is NAGVMQNPRHLVRRRGQEARLRCSPMKGHSHVYWYRQLPEEGLKFMVYLQKENIIDESGMPKERFSAEFPKEGPSILRIQQVVRGDSAAYFCASSASSYEQYFGPGTRLTVT.

The rearrangement joins TRBV28 to TRBJ1-5; tentatively, D is TRBD1 (6 bases). The CDR3 consists of 16 residues. V was shortened by 3 bases and J by 5 bases, with 17 bases between the two germline ends. Germline V gene sequence: CDR1 MDHEN, CDR2 SYDVKM. The CDR3 nucleotides are TGTGCCAGCAGTTTGGGGGGGGGCGGCCCATATCAGCCCCAGCATTTT. Amino acids: CASSLGGGGPYQPQHF.

The genes are TRBV11-2 and TRBJ1-1; the D is unclear. Trimming removed 3 bases at V and 11 bases at J, with 13 bases between. The CDR3 consists of 12 residues. The germline CDR1 and CDR2 sequences are SGHAT and FQNNGV. Here the CDR3 reads CASSLNTRTAFF. The CDR3, as DNA: TGTGCCAGCAGCTTGAACACTAGGACGGCTTTCTTT.

The chain combines TRBV5-4 with TRBJ1-5; a weak D match, TRBD1 (6 bases). CDR1 and CDR2 (germline): SGHNT, YYREEE (reference sequence). CDR3 size: 13 residues. V dropped 5 bases and J dropped 4 bases, with 10 bases sitting between them. The CDR3 DNA reads TGTGCCAGCAGTTTTCAGGGGAATCAGCCCCAGCATTTT. It is translated as CASSFQGNQPQHF.